This entry lists 20 T cell receptor beta chains sequenced from one sample in a study of OX40 agonist ivuxolimab in advanced cancers. Repertoires were generated with immunoSEQ multiplex PCR, while TCRdb's copy carries only in-frame clones and drops some. This table holds around 120,000 clones, 80% to 90% found once. Here the sequenced sample was CD4+ or CD8+ T cells sorted from blood, taken in a trial of the OX40 agonist ivuxolimab. The receptors stem from an adult with an advanced solid tumor such as melanoma, head and neck, liver or kidney cancer.

Only a few counts were recorded for this clone. The CDR3 loop is CASSRQGPEQYF. The CDR3 nucleotides read TGTGCCAGCAGCCGACAGGGGCCCGAGCAGTACTTC. This chain joins TRBV7-2 and TRBJ2-7; 8 bases agree with TRBD1. V lost 5 bases and J lost 6; bases outside the gene matches: 3. The CDR3 covers 12 residues. CDR1 is SGHTA and CDR2 is FQGNSA in the germline V gene. Drawing the rest from reference TRBV7-2 and TRBJ2-7, the complete variable domain is GAGVSQSPSNKVTEKGKDVELRCDPISGHTALYWYRQSLGQGLEFLIYFQGNSAPDKSGLPSDRFSAERTGGSVSTLTIQRTQQEDSAVYLCASSRQGPEQYFGPGTRLTVT.

The chain has TRBV7-9 and TRBJ2-1; D ambiguous. The V end lost 5 bases, the J end lost 14 bases, and 13 bases lay between the germline ends. This CDR3 is built from 11 residues. Germline assignment: CDR1 SEHNR and CDR2 FQNEAQ (reference sequence). The DNA of the CDR3 is TGTGCCAGCAGCCTTGCGGCAGGAAAGTTCTTC. It specifies CASSLAAGKFF. Together with reference TRBV7-9 and TRBJ2-1, the CDR3 gives the full variable domain: DTGVSQNPRHKITKRGQNVTFRCDPISEHNRLYWYRQTLGQGPEFLTYFQNEAQLEKSRLLSDRFSAERPKGSFSTLEIQRTEQGDSAMYLCASSLAAGKFFGPGTRLTVL.

This clone was detected once. The chain recombines TRBV9 with TRBJ1-4, with D maybe TRBD1 (5 bases). Germline CDR1 SGDLS, CDR2 YYNGEE. CDR3 length: 16 amino acids. Trimming took 1 base from V and 4 from J, leaving 14 bases between them. CDR3 loop: CASSVSPGRDNEKLFF. The CDR3 nucleotides are TGTGCCAGCAGCGTATCCCCGGGACGGGATAATGAAAAACTGTTTTTT.

The chain links TRBV6-5 to TRBJ2-7, with 7 bases lining up with TRBD1. The germline V gene has CDR1 MNHEY and CDR2 SVGAGI. Trimming removed 6 bases from V and 5 bases from J; junction bases left unmatched: 13. The CDR3 contains 15 residues. For the CDR3, the DNA is TGTGCCAGCAGCCGGGACAGCTCCGTGGTCCACGAGCAGTACTTC. Its protein product is CASSRDSSVVHEQYF.

As for this clone: Other DNA sequences in this sample translate to the same CDR3. This chain joins TRBV7-2 and TRBJ1-2, with D perhaps TRBD1 (6 bases). Germline CDR1 reads SGHTA; CDR2 reads FQGNSA. This CDR3 has 13 amino acids. V was trimmed by 5 bases and J by 4 bases, leaving 11 bases between them. The CDR3: CASSLGGAYGYTF. The CDR3 DNA reads TGTGCCAGCAGCCTCGGGGGCGCCTATGGCTACACCTTC.

The V call is TRBV7-9, the J call TRBJ1-1; D ambiguous. The CDR3 covers 11 residues. Trimming cost V 4 bases and J 10 bases, with 10 bases left between them. CDR1 and CDR2 from the germline V gene are SEHNR and FQNEAQ (reference sequence). DNA of the CDR3: TGTGCCAGCAGCTCCTGGACGAGAGCTTTCTTT. Its translation: CASSSWTRAFF.

The count of this clone is one. This same CDR3 is encoded by further DNA sequences in the sample. The chain couples TRBV30 to TRBJ2-6; D not resolved. The CDR3 has 13 amino acids. CDR1 is GTSNPN, CDR2 SVGIG, per germline (reference sequence). V shed 4 bases and J shed 0 bases, with 4 bases lying between them. This CDR3 is CAWTGSGANVLTF. CDR3 coding DNA: TGTGCCTGGACCGGCTCTGGGGCCAACGTCCTGACTTTC. The variable domain in full, completed from reference TRBV30 and TRBJ2-6, reads SQTIHQWPATLVQPVGSPLSLECTVEGTSNPNLYWYRQAAGRGLQLLFYSVGIGQISSEVPQNLSASRPQDRQFILSSKKLLLSDSGFYLCAWTGSGANVLTFGAGSRLTVL.

V is TRBV5-5 and J is TRBJ1-3, with D unclear. Germline lookup yields CDR1 SGHKS and CDR2 YYEKEE (reference sequence). V shed 3 bases and J shed 4 bases, with 14 bases lying between them. The CDR3 length is 15 residues. The CDR3 DNA reads as TGTGCCAGCAGCTCCCTATTCATAACGGGAAACACCATATATTTT. This gives the protein CASSSLFITGNTIYF.

This chain connects TRBV11-2 to TRBJ2-7; possible D gene TRBD2, 5 bases. Trimming left V 3 bases short and J 3 bases short, with 12 bases between. Germline CDR1 and CDR2: SGHAT and FQNNGV. This CDR3 is 14 amino acids long. CDR3 sequence: CASSLDLTFYEQYF. The DNA of the CDR3 is TGTGCCAGCAGCTTGGACTTAACCTTCTACGAGCAGTACTTC.

V is TRBV5-4 and J is TRBJ1-4; TRBD1 matches 8 bases. The germline CDR1 and CDR2 sequences are SGHNT and YYREEE (reference sequence). J lost 7 bases, V lost 2 bases, and 4 bases had no gene match. This CDR3 region has 14 residues. CDR3 sequence reads: CASSLLGQAEKLFF. CDR3 in DNA: TGTGCCAGCAGCTTATTGGGACAGGCTGAAAAACTGTTTTTT.

In DNA, the CDR3 is TGTGCCAGCAGCCCAGGGCATAATTCACCCCTCCACTTT. Translating gives CASSPGHNSPLHF. This sequence joins TRBV7-2 and TRBJ1-6, with a weak D call TRBD1 (5 bases). V was trimmed by 5 bases and J by 5 bases, leaving 7 bases between them. Germline V gene data show CDR1 as SGHTA and CDR2 as FQGNSA. The CDR3 contains 13 residues.

This clone was observed a few times. Its ends do not fully match the called genes, so a read error is possible. J is TRBJ1-1 and V is TRBV20-1, with 7 bases lining up with TRBD1. In germline, CDR1 is DFQATT, CDR2 SNEGSKA (reference sequence). The CDR3 sequence is 10 residues long. This CDR3 is CSAPDRSVIF. CDR3 bases: TGCAGTGCCCCGGACAGGAGCGTTATCTTT.

The chain joins TRBV9 to TRBJ2-1; TRBD1 matches 10 bases. Germline values: CDR1 SGDLS, CDR2 YYNGEE. After removal of 0 bases from V and 8 bases from J, the junction contained 11 bases not matched to a gene. The CDR3 contains 17 residues. Here the CDR3 reads CASSVATETGGRHEQFF. In nucleotides, the CDR3 is TGTGCCAGCAGCGTAGCTACGGAGACAGGGGGCCGCCATGAGCAGTTCTTC. The full variable domain, with the rest looked up from reference TRBV9 and TRBJ2-1, is DSGVTQTPKHLITATGQRVTLRCSPRSGDLSVYWYQQSLDQGLQFLIQYYNGEERAKGNILERFSAQQFPDLHSELNLSSLELGDSALYFCASSVATETGGRHEQFFGPGTRLTVL.

This clone appeared a single time. The J gene is TRBJ2-2, the V gene TRBV9, with 9 bases aligning to TRBD1. V dropped 0 bases and J dropped 0; count of bases not matched to a gene: 9. This CDR3 is built from 19 residues. CDR1 and CDR2 from the germline V gene are SGDLS and YYNGEE. The CDR3 sequence: CASSVAPGTGFANTGELFF. In DNA, the CDR3 is TGTGCCAGCAGCGTAGCCCCCGGGACAGGGTTTGCGAACACCGGGGAGCTGTTTTTT.

CDR3 DNA sequence: TGTGCCAGCAGCCCGCGCGGGACACCGGCAAACACAGATACGCAGTATTTT. The encoded protein is CASSPRGTPANTDTQYF. The gene calls are TRBV4-2 and TRBJ2-3; D is possibly TRBD1 or TRBD2 (6 bases each). Germline lookup yields CDR1 LGHNA and CDR2 YNFKEQ. There are 17 residues in the CDR3. The V end lost 4 bases, the J end lost 2 bases, and 19 bases lay between the germline ends.

The chain employs TRBV7-9 and TRBJ2-5; either TRBD1 or TRBD2 may supply D (6 bases each). The germline V gene encodes CDR1 SEHNR and CDR2 FQNEAQ (reference sequence). Trimming stripped 8 bases from V and 0 bases from J, with 10 bases between. CDR3 length: 13 amino acids. The CDR3 nucleotides read TGTGCCAGCTGGGGGGCCTACCAAGAGACCCAGTACTTC. It specifies CASWGAYQETQYF.

The rearrangement joins TRBV28 to TRBJ2-3; 13 positions match TRBD2. J gave up 6 bases and V 3 bases, and 0 bases lay outside the gene matches. The CDR3 extends over 14 amino acids. Germline lookup yields CDR1 MDHEN and CDR2 SYDVKM. The CDR3 here is CASSLTSGGDTQYF. In nucleotides, the CDR3 is TGTGCCAGCAGTTTGACTAGCGGGGGGGATACGCAGTATTTT.

The rearrangement joins TRBV18 to TRBJ2-2, with D unclear. V lost 5 bases to trimming and J lost 0 bases, with 13 bases between them. CDR1 and CDR2 (germline): KGHSH, LQKENI. The CDR3 has 16 residues. CDR3 bases: TGTGCCAGCTCAACGCCACGTTTGACGAACACCGGGGAGCTGTTTTTT. It yields the protein CASSTPRLTNTGELFF.

The chain employs TRBV21-1 and TRBJ1-1; the table's D call, TRBD1, has no DNA check behind it. TRBV21-1 is a known pseudogene. This CDR3 region has 13 residues. CDR3 sequence: CASMTGGYTEAFF. CDR3 coding DNA: TGTGCCAGTATGACAGGGGGCTACACTGAAGCTTTCTTT.

The chain is built from TRBV27 and TRBJ2-3; TRBD2 agrees at 11 bases. From germline, CDR1 is MNHEY and CDR2 SMNVEV (reference sequence). The CDR3 loop spans 15 amino acids. V trimming: 5 bases; J trimming: 8 bases; junction bases outside the gene matches: 9. The CDR3, as DNA: TGTGCCAGCAGTCCAGGGGCTAGCGGGGGGTTTACGCAGTATTTT. Amino acids: CASSPGASGGFTQYF.